This entry lists 20 T cell receptor beta chains sequenced from one sample in a study of human T cells and chemical hapten exposure. Each CDR3 protein is one row after TCRdb ran MiXCR on the RACE reads. The sample consists of some 71,000 distinct CDR3 sequences, roughly 11% of them appearing once. Time point reported: patch test 3, about 24 weeks after DPC sensitization. Treatment in this sample: therapeutic diphenylcyclopropenone sensitization with weekly scalp DPC. The material was whole blood, obtained in connection with sensitization to the hapten diphenylcyclopropenone (DPC). The receptors were gathered from a woman between 50 and 59 years old with alopecia areata. Some clones in this sample may be carry-over from other donors' samples.

This clonotype was counted many times. The chain employs TRBV5-1 and TRBJ1-1; D remains ambiguous. There are 13 residues in the CDR3. Trimming took off 0 bases at V and 7 bases at J, with 10 bases between the two ends. Germline V gene lookup returns CDR1 SGHRS and CDR2 YFSETQ. DNA for the CDR3: TGCGCCAGCAGCTTGGGACCGCGCAATGAAGCTTTCTTT. It encodes CASSLGPRNEAFF. Using reference TRBV5-1 and TRBJ1-1 for the parts outside the CDR3, the full variable domain is KAGVTQTPRYLIKTRGQQVTLSCSPISGHRSVSWYQQTPGQGLQFLFEYFSETQRNKGNFPGRFSGRQFSNSRSEMNVSTLELGDSALYLCASSLGPRNEAFFGQGTRLTVV.

This clonotype was counted many times. The chain employs TRBV3-1 and TRBJ2-6; perhaps TRBD2 as D (6 bases). Germline lookup yields CDR1 LGHDT and CDR2 YNNKEL (reference sequence). The germline V and J ends were trimmed by 2 bases and 1 base, with 15 bases remaining between them. This CDR3 spans 18 amino acids. CDR3: CASSQLRGWASGANVLTF. The CDR3 nucleotides are TGTGCCAGCAGCCAACTCCGGGGGTGGGCATCTGGGGCCAACGTCCTGACTTTC.

This clonotype was detected many times. The J gene is TRBJ2-2, the V gene TRBV4-3; D is undetermined. This CDR3 has 15 amino acids. The V end lost 0 bases, the J end lost 5 bases, and 10 bases lay between the germline ends. Germline V CDR1 and CDR2: LGHNA, YSLEER. The CDR3 coding sequence is TGCGCCAGCAGCCAAGATCGCCAGAATACCGGGGAGCTGTTTTTT. Its translation is CASSQDRQNTGELFF.

This clonotype was found many times. The chain carries TRBV6-5 and TRBJ1-1; 7 bases agree with TRBD1. There are 16 residues in the CDR3. V lost 2 bases and J lost 6; bases outside the gene matches: 12. Germline CDR1 is MNHEY and CDR2 is SVGAGI. CDR3 region: CASSYALGRGVPEAFF. In DNA, the CDR3 is TGTGCCAGCAGTTACGCGTTGGGCAGGGGGGTCCCTGAAGCTTTCTTT.

This clonotype was seen a few times. The rearrangement links TRBV6-5 to TRBJ1-5, with D possibly TRBD1 on 5 matching bases. V gave up 6 bases and J gave up 9 bases, with 15 bases separating them. CDR1 and CDR2 (germline): MNHEY, SVGAGI. This CDR3 contains 13 residues. For the CDR3, the DNA is TGTGCCAGCAGCCCAGGGAATGATCGGCCCCAGCATTTT. Protein product: CASSPGNDRPQHF.

This clonotype was recorded at least ten times. The V gene is TRBV7-8, the J gene TRBJ1-1; weak D call: TRBD1 (6 bases). The V end lost 1 base, the J end lost 5 bases, and 14 bases lay between the germline ends. Per germline, CDR1 SGHVS and CDR2 FQNEAQ. The CDR3 contains 15 residues. The CDR3 spells CASSLGGQWVTEAFF. The CDR3 DNA follows: TGTGCCAGCAGCTTAGGTGGACAGTGGGTGACTGAAGCTTTCTTT. The full variable domain, completed using reference TRBV7-8 and TRBJ1-1, is GAGVSQSPRYKVAKRGQDVALRCDPISGHVSLFWYQQALGQGPEFLTYFQNEAQLDKSGLPSDRFFAERPEGSVSTLKIQRTQQEDSAVYLCASSLGGQWVTEAFFGQGTRLTVV.

The chain's CDR3 is CASSSTLPGLYNEQFF. CDR3 DNA: TGTGCCAGCAGCTCCACCCTACCGGGCCTCTACAATGAGCAGTTCTTC. The chain uses TRBV7-2 and TRBJ2-1; no definite D call. V was trimmed by 4 bases and J by 3 bases, leaving 16 bases between them. This CDR3 comprises 16 residues. CDR1 is SGHTA, CDR2 FQGNSA, per germline. Filled out from reference TRBV7-2 and TRBJ2-1, the complete variable domain reads GAGVSQSPSNKVTEKGKDVELRCDPISGHTALYWYRQSLGQGLEFLIYFQGNSAPDKSGLPSDRFSAERTGGSVSTLTIQRTQQEDSAVYLCASSSTLPGLYNEQFFGPGTRLTVL.

This clonotype was observed many times. This sequence joins TRBV28 and TRBJ1-5; no definite D call. V lost 6 bases and J 1 base, leaving 7 bases between the germline ends. Germline lookup yields CDR1 MDHEN and CDR2 SYDVKM. There are 13 residues in the CDR3. The CDR3: CASSRTSNQPQHF. CDR3 DNA sequence: TGTGCCAGCAGCAGGACCAGCAATCAGCCCCAGCATTTT. Variable domain in full (rest from reference TRBV28 and TRBJ1-5): DVKVTQSSRYLVKRTGEKVFLECVQDMDHENMFWYRQDPGLGLRLIYFSYDVKMKEKGDIPEGYSVSREKKERFSLILESASTNQTSMYLCASSRTSNQPQHFGDGTRLSIL.

Note on this clonotype: Being one base from a much bigger clone, this may be a read error. The CDR3 does not end in the conserved phenylalanine or tryptophan, so this is likely a read error. The J gene is TRBJ1-5, the V gene TRBV19, with 11 bases lining up with TRBD1. The V and J ends lost 6 bases and 3 bases, in that order; junction bases with no gene match: 7. The CDR3 loop spans 16 amino acids. Germline V gives CDR1 LNHDA, CDR2 SQIVND (reference sequence). CDR3 DNA sequence: TGTGCCAGTAGGCCCTGGGACAGGGGGACCAATCAGCCCCAGCATTCT. It encodes CASRPWDRGTNQPQHS.

This clonotype has just a few counts. The V gene is TRBV27, the J gene TRBJ2-6; D remains unclear. V shed 3 bases and J shed 0 bases, with 6 bases lying between them. The CDR3 has 15 residues. The V gene's germline CDR1 is MNHEY and CDR2 SMNVEV (reference sequence). CDR3 region: CASSFLSSGANVLTF. Here the CDR3 DNA reads TGTGCCAGCAGTTTCCTCAGCTCTGGGGCCAACGTCCTGACTTTC.

This clonotype showed up many times. The rearrangement joins TRBV11-3 to TRBJ2-1, with D uncertain. Germline values: CDR1 SGHNT, CDR2 YENEEA. Trimming left V 0 bases short and J 3 bases short, with 6 bases between. CDR3 length: 14 amino acids. CDR3 sequence reads: CASSLDSYYNEQFF. DNA for the CDR3: TGTGCCAGCAGCTTAGACAGTTACTACAATGAGCAGTTCTTC.

The chain has TRBV9 and TRBJ2-3; 9 nucleotides match TRBD1. This CDR3 region has 16 residues. The junction had 2 bases not matched to a gene; V was cut back by 0 bases and J by 0 bases. CDR1 SGDLS and CDR2 YYNGEE come from the germline V gene. The CDR3 loop reads CASSVGGTGSTDTQYF. Here the CDR3 DNA reads TGTGCCAGCAGCGTAGGGGGGACAGGGAGCACAGATACGCAGTATTTT.

At least ten counts were recorded for this clonotype. The J gene is TRBJ2-4, the V gene TRBV6-5; D is perhaps TRBD1 or TRBD2 (5 bases each). The CDR3 is 15 residues long. V dropped 0 bases and J dropped 1 base, with 7 bases sitting between them. Looked up from germline, CDR1 is MNHEY and CDR2 is SVGAGI. The CDR3 DNA reads as TGTGCCAGCAGTTACTCGTGGGGGGCCAAAAACATTCAGTACTTC. Its protein is CASSYSWGAKNIQYF.

The chain employs TRBV11-2 and TRBJ2-2; maybe TRBD2 (5 bases). The germline CDR1 and CDR2 sequences are SGHAT and FQNNGV. The CDR3 loop spans 14 amino acids. V lost 3 bases and J lost 4, with 9 bases in between. The CDR3 region has the DNA TGTGCCAGCAGCTTCGGGGTTCGCACCGGGGAGCTGTTTTTT. Translated, it gives CASSFGVRTGELFF.

The sample holds a few counts of this clonotype. This rearrangement joins TRBV5-1 to TRBJ1-1; no definite D call. Germline V gene data show CDR1 as SGHRS and CDR2 as YFSETQ. CDR3 length equals 14 residues. Trimming took off 4 bases at V and 3 bases at J, with 13 bases between the two ends. The CDR3 spells CASSVGEEDTEAFF. CDR3 nucleotide sequence: TGCGCCAGCAGCGTCGGTGAGGAGGACACTGAAGCTTTCTTT.

This clonotype was observed at least ten times. The genes are TRBV7-2 and TRBJ2-3; 9 bases match TRBD2. This CDR3 has 15 amino acids. The germline V gene encodes CDR1 SGHTA and CDR2 FQGNSA. V was clipped by 5 bases and J by 6 bases; unmatched bases: 9. In DNA, the CDR3 is TGTGCCAGCAGCCTACAAGCGGGAGGATATGATACGCAGTATTTT. Encoded protein: CASSLQAGGYDTQYF. Together with reference TRBV7-2 and TRBJ2-3, the CDR3 gives the full variable domain: GAGVSQSPSNKVTEKGKDVELRCDPISGHTALYWYRQSLGQGLEFLIYFQGNSAPDKSGLPSDRFSAERTGGSVSTLTIQRTQQEDSAVYLCASSLQAGGYDTQYFGPGTRLTVL.

This clonotype was picked up many times. The chain is built from TRBV19 and TRBJ2-6; D is possibly TRBD1 or TRBD2 (5 bases each). This CDR3 comprises 17 residues. The germline V and J ends were trimmed by 6 bases and 0 bases, with 15 bases remaining between them. Germline lookup yields CDR1 LNHDA and CDR2 SQIVND (reference sequence). CDR3 coding DNA: TGTGCCAGTAGAACCGGGACGATGATCTCTGGGGCCAACGTCCTGACTTTC. Its translation: CASRTGTMISGANVLTF. The full variable domain, in which reference TRBV19 and TRBJ2-6 provide the parts outside the CDR3, is DGGITQSPKYLFRKEGQNVTLSCEQNLNHDAMYWYRQDPGQGLRLIYYSQIVNDFQKGDIAEGYSVSREKKESFPLTVTSAQKNPTAFYLCASRTGTMISGANVLTFGAGSRLTVL.

This clonotype was detected many times. The genes are TRBV7-8 and TRBJ1-4; D not resolved. The germline CDR1 and CDR2 sequences are SGHVS and FQNEAQ. The length of the CDR3 is 14 residues. Between the trimmed V and J ends, which lost 1 base and 7 bases, there was a span of 10 bases. The CDR3 DNA follows: TGTGCCAGCAGCTTAGGGACCAGAGGTGAAAAACTGTTTTTT. This translates into CASSLGTRGEKLFF.

There are many counts of this clonotype. The CDR3 sequence: CASSFQGYNEQFF. The CDR3 DNA sequence: TGTGCCAGCAGCTTCCAGGGCTACAATGAGCAGTTCTTC. The V and J genes are TRBV7-9 and TRBJ2-1, with D possibly TRBD1 on 5 matching bases. Germline V gene data show CDR1 as SEHNR and CDR2 as FQNEAQ (reference sequence). Deletions cut 3 bases from V and 3 bases from J, with 6 bases between. The CDR3 is 13 residues long.

This chain connects TRBV28 to TRBJ1-1, with D tentatively TRBD1 (6 bases). The V gene lost 6 bases and the J gene lost 4 bases, with 15 bases spanning the gap. The CDR3 is 14 residues long. Germline CDR1 reads MDHEN; CDR2 reads SYDVKM. The CDR3: CASSATGLATEAFF. In DNA, the CDR3 is TGTGCCAGCAGCGCGACAGGCCTAGCCACTGAAGCTTTCTTT.